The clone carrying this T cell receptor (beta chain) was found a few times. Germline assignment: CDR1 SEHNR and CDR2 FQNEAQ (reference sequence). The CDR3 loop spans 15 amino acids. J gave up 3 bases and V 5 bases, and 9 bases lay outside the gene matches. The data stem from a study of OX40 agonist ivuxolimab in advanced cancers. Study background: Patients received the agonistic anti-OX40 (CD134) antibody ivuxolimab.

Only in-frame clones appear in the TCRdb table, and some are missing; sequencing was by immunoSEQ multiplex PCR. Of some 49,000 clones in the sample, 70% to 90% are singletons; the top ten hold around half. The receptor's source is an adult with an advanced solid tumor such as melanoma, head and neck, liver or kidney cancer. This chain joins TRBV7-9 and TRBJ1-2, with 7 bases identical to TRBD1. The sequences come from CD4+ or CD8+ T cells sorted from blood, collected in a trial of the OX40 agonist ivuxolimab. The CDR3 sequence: CASSTGRGQDYGYTF. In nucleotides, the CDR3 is TGTGCCAGCAGCACGGGAAGGGGGCAGGACTATGGCTACACCTTC.